This T cell receptor beta chain was obtained from a study of T cell changes during pregnancy in multiple sclerosis. TCRdb's table, derived via immunoSEQ multiplex PCR, lists solely in-frame clones and lacks some. This repertoire shows around 60,000 clones, roughly nine tenths found once; its top ten account for about 0.49%. The sequence derives from a female donor in good health, enrolled as a control in a pregnancy study. Sequences were derived from CD4+ T cells from peripheral blood mononuclear cells, sampled after pregnancy.

Here the CDR3 reads CASSRGTGAEQPQHF. The CDR3 DNA sequence: TGTGCCAGCAGCCGGGGGACAGGGGCGGAACAGCCCCAGCATTTT. This chain links TRBV5-6 with TRBJ1-5, with 10 bases matching TRBD1. The CDR3 totals 15 residues. Germline V gene lookup returns CDR1 SGHDT and CDR2 YYEEEE. The V segment lost 4 bases and the J segment 7 bases; nucleotides outside the gene matches: 8.